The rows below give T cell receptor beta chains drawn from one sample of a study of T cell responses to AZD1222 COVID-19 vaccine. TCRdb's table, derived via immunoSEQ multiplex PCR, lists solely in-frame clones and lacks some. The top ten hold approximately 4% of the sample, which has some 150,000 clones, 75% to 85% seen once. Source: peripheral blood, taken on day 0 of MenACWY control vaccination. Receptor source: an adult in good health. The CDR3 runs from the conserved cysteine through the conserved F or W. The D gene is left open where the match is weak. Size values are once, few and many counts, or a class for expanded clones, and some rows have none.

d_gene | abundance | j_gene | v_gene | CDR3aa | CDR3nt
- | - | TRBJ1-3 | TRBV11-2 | CASTRGGSGNTIYF | TGTGCCAGCACCAGAGGGGGATCTGGAAACACCATATATTTT
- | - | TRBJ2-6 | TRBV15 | CATSIRTGSAGANVLTF | TGTGCCACCAGCATTCGAACAGGGAGTGCTGGGGCCAACGTCCTGACTTTC
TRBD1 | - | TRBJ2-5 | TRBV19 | CASTPSGDRARETQYF | TGTGCCAGTACCCCTAGTGGGGACAGGGCGAGAGAGACCCAGTACTTC
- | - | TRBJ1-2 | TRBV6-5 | CASSNPNYGYTF | TGTGCCAGCAGTAATCCAAACTATGGCTACACCTTC
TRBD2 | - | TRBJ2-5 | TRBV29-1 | CSVATSGGAGTQYF | TGCAGCGTTGCTACTAGCGGGGGGGCTGGGACCCAGTACTTC
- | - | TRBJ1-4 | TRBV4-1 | CASSQDRAQGVNEKLFF | TGCGCCAGCAGCCAAGATCGGGCACAGGGCGTTAATGAAAAACTGTTTTTT
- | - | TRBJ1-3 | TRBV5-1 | CASSSQGSSGNTIYF | TGCGCCAGCAGCTCTCAGGGGTCTTCTGGAAACACCATATATTTT
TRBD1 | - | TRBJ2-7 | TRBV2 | CASRDRGYEQYF | TGTGCCAGCAGGGACAGGGGCTACGAGCAGTACTTC
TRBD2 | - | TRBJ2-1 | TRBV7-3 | CASSLTLAGGNEQFF | TGTGCCAGCAGCTTAACACTAGCGGGGGGCAATGAGCAGTTCTTC
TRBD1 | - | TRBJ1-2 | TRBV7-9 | CASSGGQEYGYTF | TGTGCCAGCAGCGGGGGACAGGAGTATGGCTACACCTTC
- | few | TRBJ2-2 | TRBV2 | CASSPRDTRWLFF | TGTGCCAGCAGTCCCCGGGACACCCGGTGGCTGTTTTTT
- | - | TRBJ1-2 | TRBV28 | CASSTSPSYGYTF | TGTGCCAGCAGTACTTCCCCCTCCTATGGCTACACCTTC
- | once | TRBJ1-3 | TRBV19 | CASTLRGNTIYF | TGTGCCAGTACCCTCCGTGGAAACACCATATATTTT
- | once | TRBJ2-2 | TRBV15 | CATSREGLLAGELFF | TGTGCCACCAGCAGAGAGGGTTTATTGGCCGGGGAGCTGTTTTTT
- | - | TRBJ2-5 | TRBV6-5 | CASSYIAAETQYF | TGTGCCAGCAGTTACATCGCTGCCGAGACCCAGTACTTC
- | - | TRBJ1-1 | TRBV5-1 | CASSLVDGRNTEAFF | TGCGCCAGCAGCTTGGTAGACGGACGAAACACTGAAGCTTTCTTT
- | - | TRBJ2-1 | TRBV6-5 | CASTSRRLNEQFF | TGTGCCAGCACAAGCCGGAGACTCAATGAGCAGTTCTTC
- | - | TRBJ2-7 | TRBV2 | CASSELGQGLDEQYF | TGTGCCAGCAGTGAACTAGGGCAGGGGCTGGACGAGCAGTACTTC
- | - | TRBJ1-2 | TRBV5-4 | CASSLSGVDGYTF | TGTGCCAGCAGCTTGTCAGGGGTTGATGGCTACACCTTC
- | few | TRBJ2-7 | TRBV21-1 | CASSKDKRTYEQYF | TGTGCCAGCAGCAAAGACAAGAGGACCTACGAGCAGTACTTC
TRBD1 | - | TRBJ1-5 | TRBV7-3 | CAGGTGNSNQPQHF | TGTGCCGGGGGGACAGGTAATAGCAATCAGCCCCAGCATTTT
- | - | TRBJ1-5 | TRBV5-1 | CASSLGGRLNQPQHF | TGCGCCAGCAGCTTGGGGGGACGGCTCAATCAGCCCCAGCATTTT
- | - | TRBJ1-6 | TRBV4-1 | CASSQEIGQSPWFNSPLHF | TGCGCCAGCAGCCAAGAAATAGGACAGTCTCCATGGTTTAATTCACCCCTCCACTTT
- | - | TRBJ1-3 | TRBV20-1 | CSAIEGSAGNTIYF | TGCAGTGCTATTGAGGGAAGCGCTGGAAACACCATATATTTT
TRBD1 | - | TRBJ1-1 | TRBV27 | CASSLSTGRDTEAFF | TGTGCCAGCAGTTTATCGACAGGGAGAGACACTGAAGCTTTCTTT
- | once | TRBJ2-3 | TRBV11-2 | CASSLQPNTQYF | TGTGCCAGCAGTCTGCAGCCCAATACGCAGTATTTT
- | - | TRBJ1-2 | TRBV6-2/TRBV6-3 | CASRYVGQSPYGYTF | TGTGCCAGCAGATACGTCGGACAGTCACCCTATGGCTACACCTTC
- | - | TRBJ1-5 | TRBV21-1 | CASSRGHHNQPQHF | TGTGCCAGCAGCAGGGGACACCACAATCAGCCCCAGCATTTT
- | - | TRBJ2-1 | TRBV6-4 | CASSDSGSNEQFF | TGTGCCAGCAGTGACTCAGGGAGCAATGAGCAGTTCTTC
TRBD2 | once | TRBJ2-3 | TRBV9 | CASSVGSGGLSYASTDTQYF | TGTGCCAGCAGCGTAGGTAGCGGGGGGCTGTCCTATGCTAGCACAGATACGCAGTATTTT
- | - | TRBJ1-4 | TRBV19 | CASSIGGRGVYEKLFF | TGTGCCAGTAGTATCGGGGGGAGAGGAGTGTATGAAAAACTGTTTTTT
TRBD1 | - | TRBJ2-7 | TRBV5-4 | CASSLGGTGFVEQYF | TGTGCCAGCAGCTTGGGTGGGACAGGCTTTGTAGAGCAGTACTTC
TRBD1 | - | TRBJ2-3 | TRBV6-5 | CASSTDRGRADTQYF | TGTGCCAGCAGTACGGACAGGGGGCGCGCAGATACGCAGTATTTT
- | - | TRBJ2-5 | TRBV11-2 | CASSLSRIASPQETQYF | TGTGCCAGCAGCTTATCGAGGATAGCATCCCCTCAAGAGACCCAGTACTTC
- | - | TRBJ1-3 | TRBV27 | CASSLSGRISGNTIYF | TGTGCCAGCAGTTTATCGGGCAGAATATCTGGAAACACCATATATTTT
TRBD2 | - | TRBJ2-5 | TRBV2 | CASRATGGETQYF | TGTGCCAGCAGGGCGACGGGGGGGGAGACCCAGTACTTC
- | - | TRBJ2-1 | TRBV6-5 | CASSYEASSYNEQFF | TGTGCCAGCAGTTACGAGGCCAGCTCCTACAATGAGCAGTTCTTC
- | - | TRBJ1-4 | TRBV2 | CASSVGRIEKLFF | TGTGCCAGCAGTGTGGGTAGGATAGAAAAACTGTTTTTT
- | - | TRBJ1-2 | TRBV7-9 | CATQGGLLINYGYTF | TGTGCCACACAGGGAGGGCTGTTAATTAACTATGGCTACACCTTC
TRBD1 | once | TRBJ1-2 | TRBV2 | CASGQGAVGYTF | TGTGCCAGCGGACAGGGGGCGGTAGGCTACACCTTC
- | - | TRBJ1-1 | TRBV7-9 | CASKWEGMNTEAFF | TGTGCCAGTAAATGGGAGGGGATGAACACTGAAGCTTTCTTT
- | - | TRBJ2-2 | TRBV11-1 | CASSPRDRWHGELFF | TGTGCCAGCAGCCCGCGGGACAGATGGCACGGGGAGCTGTTTTTT